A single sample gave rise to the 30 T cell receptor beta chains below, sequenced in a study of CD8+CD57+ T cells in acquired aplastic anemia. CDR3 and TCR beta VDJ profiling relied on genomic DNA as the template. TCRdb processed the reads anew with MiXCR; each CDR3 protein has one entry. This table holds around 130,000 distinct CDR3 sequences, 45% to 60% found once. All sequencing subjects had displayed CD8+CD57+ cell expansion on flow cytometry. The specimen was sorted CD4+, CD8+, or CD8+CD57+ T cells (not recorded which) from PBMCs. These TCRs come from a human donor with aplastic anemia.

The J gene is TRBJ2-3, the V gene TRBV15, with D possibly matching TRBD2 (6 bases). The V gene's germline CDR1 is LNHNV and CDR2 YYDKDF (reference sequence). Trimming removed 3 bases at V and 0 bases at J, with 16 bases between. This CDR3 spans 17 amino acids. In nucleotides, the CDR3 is TGTGCCACCAGCAGCCGACGACTAGTAACTAGCACAGATACGCAGTATTTT. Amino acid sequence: CATSSRRLVTSTDTQYF. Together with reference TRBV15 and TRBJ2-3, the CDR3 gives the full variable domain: DAMVIQNPRYQVTQFGKPVTLSCSQTLNHNVMYWYQQKSSQAPKLLFHYYDKDFNNEADTPDNFQSRRPNTSFCFLDIRSPGLGDTAMYLCATSSRRLVTSTDTQYFGPGTRLTVL.

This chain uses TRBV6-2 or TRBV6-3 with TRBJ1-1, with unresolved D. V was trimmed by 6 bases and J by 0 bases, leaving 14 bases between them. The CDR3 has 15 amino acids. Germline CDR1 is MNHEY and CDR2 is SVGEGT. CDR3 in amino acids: CASRTGGSLNTEAFF. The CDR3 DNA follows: TGTGCCAGCAGGACGGGCGGCAGCTTGAACACTGAAGCTTTCTTT.

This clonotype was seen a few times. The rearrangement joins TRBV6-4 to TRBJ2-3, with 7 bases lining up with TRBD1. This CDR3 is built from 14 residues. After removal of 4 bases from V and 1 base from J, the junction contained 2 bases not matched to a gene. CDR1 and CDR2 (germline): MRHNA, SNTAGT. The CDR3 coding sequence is TGTGCCAGCAGTGTAACAGGGGGCACAGATACGCAGTATTTT. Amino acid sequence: CASSVTGGTDTQYF.

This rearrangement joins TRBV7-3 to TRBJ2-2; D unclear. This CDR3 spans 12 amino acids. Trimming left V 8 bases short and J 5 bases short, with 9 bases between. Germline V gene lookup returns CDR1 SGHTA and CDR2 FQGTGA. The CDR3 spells CASGSWTGELFF. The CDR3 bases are TGTGCCAGCGGTAGTTGGACCGGGGAGCTGTTTTTT.

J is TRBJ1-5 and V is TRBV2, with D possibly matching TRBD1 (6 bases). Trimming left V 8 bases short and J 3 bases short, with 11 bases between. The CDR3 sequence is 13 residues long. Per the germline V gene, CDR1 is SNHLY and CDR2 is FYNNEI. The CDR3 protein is CASRGQFNQPQHF. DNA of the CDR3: TGTGCCAGCCGAGGACAGTTCAATCAGCCCCAGCATTTT.

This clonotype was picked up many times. In nucleotides, the CDR3 is TGTGCTACCGGACAGAGCTCTGGAAACACCATATATTTT. Its protein is CATGQSSGNTIYF. The chain has TRBV7-9 and TRBJ1-3; the D gene is possibly TRBD1 (6 bases). Germline assignment: CDR1 SEHNR and CDR2 FQNEAQ (reference sequence). The CDR3 runs 13 residues.

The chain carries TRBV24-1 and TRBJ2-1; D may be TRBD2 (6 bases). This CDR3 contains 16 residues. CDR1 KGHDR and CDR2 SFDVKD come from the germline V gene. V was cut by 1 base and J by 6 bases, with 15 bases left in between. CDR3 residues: CATSDFRRGIFNEQFF. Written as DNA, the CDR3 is TGTGCCACCAGTGATTTCCGACGGGGGATCTTCAATGAGCAGTTCTTC.

The CDR3 DNA sequence: TGTGCCAGCAGCGTAGGGCCGGGACAGGGCGGTTATTCACCCCTCCACTTT. It codes for CASSVGPGQGGYSPLHF. The V gene is TRBV12-3 or TRBV12-4, the J gene TRBJ1-6; 9 bases agree with TRBD1. V shed 6 bases, J shed 8 bases, and the junction held 14 bases outside the gene matches. CDR3 length: 17 amino acids.

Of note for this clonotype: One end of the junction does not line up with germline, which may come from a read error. The CDR3 is CASSQLVAGGITDMQYF. CDR3 nucleotides: TGTGCCAGCAGCCAACTAGTAGCGGGAGGGATCACAGATATGCAGTATTTT. This chain links TRBV3-1 with TRBJ2-3; 11 nucleotides match TRBD2. CDR1 LGHDT and CDR2 YNNKEL come from the germline V gene (reference sequence). This CDR3 has 17 residues.

This CDR3 is CASSATGAYNSPLHF. In DNA, the CDR3 is TGTGCCAGTAGCGCGACAGGCGCGTATAATTCACCCCTCCACTTT. J is TRBJ1-6 and V is TRBV19; weak D call: TRBD1 (6 bases). The CDR3 has 15 amino acids. From germline, CDR1 is LNHDA and CDR2 SQIVND (reference sequence). Trimming removed 6 bases from V and 4 bases from J, with 13 bases in between.

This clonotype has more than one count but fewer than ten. CDR3 amino acids: CSASRQGGETQYF. The CDR3 bases are TGCAGTGCTAGCCGACAGGGAGGAGAGACCCAGTACTTC. This rearrangement joins TRBV20-1 to TRBJ2-5, with a tentative D call TRBD1 (7 bases). Trimming took 3 bases from V and 4 from J, leaving 12 bases between them. CDR1 DFQATT and CDR2 SNEGSKA come from the germline V gene (reference sequence). The CDR3 length is 13 residues.

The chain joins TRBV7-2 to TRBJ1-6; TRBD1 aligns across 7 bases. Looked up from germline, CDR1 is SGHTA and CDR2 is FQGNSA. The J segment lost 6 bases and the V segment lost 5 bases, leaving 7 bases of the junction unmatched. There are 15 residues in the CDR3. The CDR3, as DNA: TGTGCCAGCAGCGTAACGGGACAGCCTAATTCACCCCTCCACTTT. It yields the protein CASSVTGQPNSPLHF. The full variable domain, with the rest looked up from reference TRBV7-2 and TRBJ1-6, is GAGVSQSPSNKVTEKGKDVELRCDPISGHTALYWYRQSLGQGLEFLIYFQGNSAPDKSGLPSDRFSAERTGGSVSTLTIQRTQQEDSAVYLCASSVTGQPNSPLHFGNGTRLTVT.

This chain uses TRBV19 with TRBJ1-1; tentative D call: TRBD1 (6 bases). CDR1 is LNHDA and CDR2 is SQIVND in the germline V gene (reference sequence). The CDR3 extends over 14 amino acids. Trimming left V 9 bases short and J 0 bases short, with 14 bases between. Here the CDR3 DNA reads TGTGCCAGCTCCAGGGGTGACCTGAACACTGAAGCTTTCTTT. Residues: CASSRGDLNTEAFF. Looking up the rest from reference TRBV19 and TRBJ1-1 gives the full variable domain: DGGITQSPKYLFRKEGQNVTLSCEQNLNHDAMYWYRQDPGQGLRLIYYSQIVNDFQKGDIAEGYSVSREKKESFPLTVTSAQKNPTAFYLCASSRGDLNTEAFFGQGTRLTVV.

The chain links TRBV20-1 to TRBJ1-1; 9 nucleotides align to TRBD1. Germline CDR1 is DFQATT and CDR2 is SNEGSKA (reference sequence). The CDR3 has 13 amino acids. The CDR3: CTQDRGEEGKAFF. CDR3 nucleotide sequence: TGCACGCAGGACAGGGGTGAAGAAGGGAAAGCTTTCTTT.

The chain's CDR3 is CASSESQNTEAFF. In nucleotides, the CDR3 is TGCGCCAGCAGTGAGTCACAGAACACTGAAGCTTTCTTT. The chain carries TRBV10-1 and TRBJ1-1; D remains unclear. CDR1 WNHNN and CDR2 SYGVQD come from the germline V gene (reference sequence). CDR3 size: 13 residues. V was clipped by 0 bases and J by 1 base, with 3 bases between them.

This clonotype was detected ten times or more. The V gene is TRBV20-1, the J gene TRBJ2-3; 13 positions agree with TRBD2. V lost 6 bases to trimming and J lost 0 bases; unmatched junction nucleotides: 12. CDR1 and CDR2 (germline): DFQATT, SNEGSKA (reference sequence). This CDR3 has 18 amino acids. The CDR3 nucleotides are TGCAGTGCCCCATGGGGTGGACTAGCGGGAGCTAGCACAGATACGCAGTATTTT. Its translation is CSAPWGGLAGASTDTQYF.

Here the CDR3 reads CASGPEPVYEQYF. In DNA, the CDR3 is TGCGCCAGCGGGCCCGAGCCGGTCTACGAGCAGTACTTC. The genes are TRBV4-1 and TRBJ2-7; D gene unclear. The germline V gene has CDR1 MGHRA and CDR2 YSYEKL. This CDR3 is built from 13 residues. Trimming pared 8 bases from V and 3 bases from J, leaving 14 bases between.

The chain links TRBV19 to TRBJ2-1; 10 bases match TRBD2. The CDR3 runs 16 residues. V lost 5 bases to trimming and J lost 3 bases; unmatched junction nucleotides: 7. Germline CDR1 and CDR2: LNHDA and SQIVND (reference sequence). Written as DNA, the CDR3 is TGTGCCAGTAGTCTTCAGCGGGAGGGTTGCTACAATGAGCAGTTCTTC. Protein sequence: CASSLQREGCYNEQFF.

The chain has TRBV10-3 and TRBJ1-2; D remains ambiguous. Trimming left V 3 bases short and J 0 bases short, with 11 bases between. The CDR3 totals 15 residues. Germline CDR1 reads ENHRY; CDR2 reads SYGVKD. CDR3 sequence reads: CAISESFRTNYGYTF. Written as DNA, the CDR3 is TGTGCCATCAGTGAATCTTTCCGCACTAACTATGGCTACACCTTC.

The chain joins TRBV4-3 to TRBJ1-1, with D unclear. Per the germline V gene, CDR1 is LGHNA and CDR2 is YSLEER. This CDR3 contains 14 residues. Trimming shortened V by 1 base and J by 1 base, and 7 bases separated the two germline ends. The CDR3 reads CASSQGVQNTEAFF. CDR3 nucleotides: TGCGCCAGCAGCCAAGGGGTCCAGAACACTGAAGCTTTCTTT.

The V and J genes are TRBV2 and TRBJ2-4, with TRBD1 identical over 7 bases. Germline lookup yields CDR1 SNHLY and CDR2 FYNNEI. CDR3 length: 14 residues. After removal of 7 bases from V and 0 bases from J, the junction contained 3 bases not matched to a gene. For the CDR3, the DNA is TGTGCCAGCACCGGACAGGAAGCCAAAAACATTCAGTACTTC. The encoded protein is CASTGQEAKNIQYF.

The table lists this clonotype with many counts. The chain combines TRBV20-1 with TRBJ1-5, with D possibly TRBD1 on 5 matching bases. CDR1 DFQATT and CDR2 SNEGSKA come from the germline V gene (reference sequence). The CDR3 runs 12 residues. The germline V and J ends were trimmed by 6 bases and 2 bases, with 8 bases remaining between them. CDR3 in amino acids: CSAAGRNQPQHF. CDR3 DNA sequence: TGCAGTGCAGCGGGACGCAATCAGCCCCAGCATTTT.

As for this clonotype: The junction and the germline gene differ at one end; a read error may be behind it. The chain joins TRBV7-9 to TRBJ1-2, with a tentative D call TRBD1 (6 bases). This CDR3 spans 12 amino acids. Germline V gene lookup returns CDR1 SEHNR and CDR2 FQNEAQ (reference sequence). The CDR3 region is CASSPGAYGYTF. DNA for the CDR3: TGCGCCAGCAGCCCGGGGGCGTATGGCTACACCTTC.

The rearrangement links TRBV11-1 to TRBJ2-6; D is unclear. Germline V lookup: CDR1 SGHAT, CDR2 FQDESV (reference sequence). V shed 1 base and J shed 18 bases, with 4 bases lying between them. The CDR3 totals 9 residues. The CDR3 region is CASSLDRTF. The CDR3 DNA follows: TGTGCCAGCAGCTTAGACCGGACTTTC.

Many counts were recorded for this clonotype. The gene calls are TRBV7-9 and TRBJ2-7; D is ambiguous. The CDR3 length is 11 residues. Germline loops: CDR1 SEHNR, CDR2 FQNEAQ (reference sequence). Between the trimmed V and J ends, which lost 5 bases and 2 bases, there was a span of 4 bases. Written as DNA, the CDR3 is TGTGCCAGCAGCACAACCTACGAGCAGTACTTC. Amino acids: CASSTTYEQYF.

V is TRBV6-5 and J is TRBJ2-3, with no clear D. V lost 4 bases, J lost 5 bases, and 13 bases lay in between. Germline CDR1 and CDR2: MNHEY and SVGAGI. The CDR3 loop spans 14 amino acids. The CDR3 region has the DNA TGTGCCAGCAGTTTCAGCTACCATCAAGATACGCAGTATTTT. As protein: CASSFSYHQDTQYF.

CDR3 sequence: CASSFSDSPLHF. CDR3 DNA sequence: TGTGCCAGCAGCTTCTCGGATTCACCCCTCCACTTT. This chain uses TRBV11-2 with TRBJ1-6; D is ambiguous. There are 12 residues in the CDR3. The germline CDR1 and CDR2 sequences are SGHAT and FQNNGV. Trimming took off 3 bases at V and 8 bases at J, with 5 bases between the two ends.

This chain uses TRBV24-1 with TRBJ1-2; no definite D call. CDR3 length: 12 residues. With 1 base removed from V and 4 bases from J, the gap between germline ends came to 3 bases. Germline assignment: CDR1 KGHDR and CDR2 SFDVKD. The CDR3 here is CATSDFVYGYTF. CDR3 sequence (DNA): TGTGCCACCAGTGATTTCGTCTATGGCTACACCTTC.

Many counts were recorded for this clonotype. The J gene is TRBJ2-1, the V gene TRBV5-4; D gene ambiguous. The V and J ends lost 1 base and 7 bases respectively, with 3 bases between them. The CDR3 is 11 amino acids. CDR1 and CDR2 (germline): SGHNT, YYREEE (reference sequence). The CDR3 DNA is TGTGCCAGCAGCTTGTATAATGAGCAGTTCTTC. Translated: CASSLYNEQFF.

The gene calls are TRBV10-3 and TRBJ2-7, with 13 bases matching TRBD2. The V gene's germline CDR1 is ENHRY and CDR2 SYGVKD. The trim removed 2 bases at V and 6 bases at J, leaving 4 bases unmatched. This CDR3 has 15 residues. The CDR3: CAISEGLAGVSEQYF. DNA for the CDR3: TGTGCCATCAGTGAGGGACTAGCGGGAGTGAGCGAGCAGTACTTC.